The 22 T cell receptor beta chains reported below all come from one sample, sequenced in a study of blood T cell repertoires in COVID-19. Assay: immunoSEQ multiplex PCR; the TCRdb copy retains only in-frame clones and omits some. The sample has about 150,000 clones, 85% to 90% seen once. Sequencing was performed on peripheral blood. The receptors derive from a woman aged 35 to 49 with acute or convalescent COVID-19.

J is TRBJ2-7 and V is TRBV28; TRBD1 matches 8 bases. CDR1 MDHEN and CDR2 SYDVKM come from the germline V gene. CDR3 length equals 17 residues. Germline trimming cut 0 bases from V and 1 base from J; bases unmatched to any gene: 8. The CDR3 bases are TGTGCCAGCAGTTTATGGGATTTGAGACAGGGGTCCTACGAGCAGTACTTC. Protein product: CASSLWDLRQGSYEQYF. The whole variable domain, filled in from reference TRBV28 and TRBJ2-7, reads DVKVTQSSRYLVKRTGEKVFLECVQDMDHENMFWYRQDPGLGLRLIYFSYDVKMKEKGDIPEGYSVSREKKERFSLILESASTNQTSMYLCASSLWDLRQGSYEQYFGPGTRLTVT.

This sequence joins TRBV5-1 and TRBJ2-1; the match to TRBD1 covers 12 bases. V shed 4 bases and J 9 bases; nucleotides not matched to a gene: 8. Germline-derived CDR1 and CDR2 are SGHRS and YFSETQ. The CDR3 runs to 15 residues. CDR3 in amino acids: CASSGSGTGGFEQFF. In DNA form, the CDR3 reads TGCGCCAGCAGCGGATCCGGGACAGGGGGCTTTGAGCAGTTCTTC.

The chain uses TRBV7-8 and TRBJ1-5; 8 bases match TRBD1. Germline CDR1 SGHVS, CDR2 FQNEAQ. CDR3 length equals 15 residues. The trim removed 5 bases at V and 6 bases at J, leaving 9 bases unmatched. The CDR3 here is CASSERTGSGQPQHF. Written as DNA, the CDR3 is TGTGCCAGCAGCGAAAGGACAGGGTCGGGTCAGCCCCAGCATTTT.

The chain recombines TRBV12-5 with TRBJ1-4; maybe TRBD1 (6 bases). Trimming took off 0 bases at V and 6 bases at J, with 11 bases between the two ends. Germline values: CDR1 LGHNT, CDR2 FRNRAP. CDR3 size: 15 residues. The CDR3 region has the DNA TGTGCTAGTGGTTTGGTATGGGGGCAGGATGAAAAACTGTTTTTT. This codes for CASGLVWGQDEKLFF.

The gene calls are TRBV18 and TRBJ2-7; D ambiguous. CDR1 KGHSH and CDR2 LQKENI come from the germline V gene. Trimming cost V 1 base and J 6 bases, with 10 bases left between them. The CDR3 has 13 amino acids. CDR3 sequence: CASSPREPGEQYF. CDR3 bases: TGTGCCAGCTCACCACGTGAACCCGGCGAGCAGTACTTC.

The rearrangement uses TRBV12-3 or TRBV12-4 and TRBJ1-2; weak D call: TRBD1 (6 bases). This CDR3 region has 13 residues. Trimming took off 5 bases at V and 8 bases at J, with 15 bases between the two ends. The CDR3 loop reads CASSPGTDRGYTF. For the CDR3, the DNA is TGTGCCAGCAGTCCCGGGACGGACAGAGGCTACACCTTC.

The CDR3 loop reads CASSWKAGSYNEQFF. Here the CDR3 DNA reads TGTGCCAGCAGCTGGAAAGCGGGATCCTACAATGAGCAGTTCTTC. The chain uses TRBV13 and TRBJ2-1, with 7 bases fitting TRBD2. J lost 1 base, V lost 4 bases, and 4 bases had no gene match. This CDR3 is 15 amino acids long. Germline-derived CDR1 and CDR2 are PRHDT and FYEKMQ (reference sequence). The full variable domain, in which reference TRBV13 and TRBJ2-1 provide the parts outside the CDR3, is AAGVIQSPRHLIKEKRETATLKCYPIPRHDTVYWYQQGPGQDPQFLISFYEKMQSDKGSIPDRFSAQQFSDYHSELNMSSLELGDSALYFCASSWKAGSYNEQFFGPGTRLTVL.

The chain couples TRBV2 to TRBJ1-5; no clear D. CDR3 length: 12 residues. Deletions cut 4 bases from V and 6 bases from J, with 7 bases between. CDR1 SNHLY and CDR2 FYNNEI come from the germline V gene. The CDR3, as DNA: TGTGCCAGCAGTGTCAGTCGTCAGCCCCAGCATTTT. It encodes CASSVSRQPQHF.

The V call is TRBV7-9, the J call TRBJ2-5; D not resolved. Germline V lookup: CDR1 SEHNR, CDR2 FQNEAQ (reference sequence). The CDR3 has 13 residues. Trimming left V 4 bases short and J 1 base short, with 7 bases between. The CDR3 DNA sequence: TGTGCCAGCAGCTCACAGCCCCAAGAGACCCAGTACTTC. Its translation is CASSSQPQETQYF. The whole variable domain, filled in from reference TRBV7-9 and TRBJ2-5, reads DTGVSQNPRHKITKRGQNVTFRCDPISEHNRLYWYRQTLGQGPEFLTYFQNEAQLEKSRLLSDRFSAERPKGSFSTLEIQRTEQGDSAMYLCASSSQPQETQYFGPGTRLLVL.

This chain links TRBV5-4 with TRBJ1-2; TRBD1 matches 7 bases. The CDR3 spans 14 residues. Trimming removed 5 bases from V and 6 bases from J; junction bases left unmatched: 10. The V gene's germline CDR1 is SGHNT and CDR2 YYREEE (reference sequence). The CDR3 is CASSQGTVRNGYTF. The CDR3 bases are TGTGCCAGCAGTCAAGGGACAGTAAGGAATGGCTACACCTTC.

This chain joins TRBV7-9 and TRBJ1-1; 7 bases match TRBD1. The trim removed 4 bases at V and 6 bases at J, leaving 8 bases unmatched. Germline V lookup: CDR1 SEHNR, CDR2 FQNEAQ (reference sequence). The CDR3 spans 14 residues. Here the CDR3 DNA reads TGTGCCAGCAGCTCCGAACAGGGGTTATCTGAAGCTTTCTTT. Residues: CASSSEQGLSEAFF.

The chain uses TRBV29-1 and TRBJ2-5; TRBD2 matches 9 bases. With 2 bases clipped from V and 5 bases from J, the junction kept 9 bases outside the gene matches. The CDR3 is made up of 15 amino acids. Germline V gene sequence: CDR1 SQVTM, CDR2 ANQGSEA. The CDR3 spells CSVEFGSGSSETQYF. The CDR3 bases are TGCAGCGTTGAATTTGGTAGCGGGAGTTCTGAGACCCAGTACTTC.

The chain combines TRBV21-1 with TRBJ1-2; the table assigns TRBD1, which was not confirmed against the DNA. TRBV21-1 is assigned pseudogene status. There are 15 residues in the CDR3. CDR3 bases: TGTGCCAGCAGCAAAGTGGACAGGGTACAGTATGGCTACACCTTC. Protein product: CASSKVDRVQYGYTF.

The chain recombines TRBV18 with TRBJ2-1; 8 bases align to TRBD2. There are 16 residues in the CDR3. The V and J ends lost 1 base and 9 bases, in that order; junction bases with no gene match: 11. Germline V gene data show CDR1 as KGHSH and CDR2 as LQKENI. CDR3 in DNA: TGTGCCAGCTCACCACAGGGTTCGGGACTAGTGGGTGAGCAGTTCTTC. Amino acid sequence: CASSPQGSGLVGEQFF.

The V call is TRBV19, the J call TRBJ2-5, with TRBD2 matching 9 bases. CDR1 LNHDA and CDR2 SQIVND come from the germline V gene (reference sequence). Unmatched junction bases numbered 9, after V lost 8 bases and J lost 2 bases. The CDR3 consists of 15 residues. CDR3 amino acids: CASVFVSGGQETQYF. CDR3 DNA sequence: TGTGCCAGTGTTTTTGTCAGCGGGGGGCAAGAGACCCAGTACTTC.

The chain has TRBV6-6 and TRBJ1-6, with 10 nucleotides matching TRBD1. CDR3 length: 20 amino acids. In germline, CDR1 is MNHNY, CDR2 SVGAGI (reference sequence). With V trimmed by 5 bases and J by 9 bases, 22 bases remained unmatched. The chain's CDR3 is CASSQTGTGDYYEGSSPLHF. The CDR3 DNA reads as TGTGCCAGCAGTCAAACCGGGACAGGGGATTATTACGAAGGGAGTTCACCCCTCCACTTT.

The rearrangement joins TRBV19 to TRBJ1-6; 7 bases are a match to TRBD1. Germline V gene lookup returns CDR1 LNHDA and CDR2 SQIVND (reference sequence). The length of the CDR3 is 15 residues. The V segment lost 7 bases and the J segment 8 bases; nucleotides outside the gene matches: 11. The chain's CDR3 is CASKEGAVSDSPLHF. The CDR3 coding sequence is TGTGCCAGTAAGGAGGGGGCGGTATCTGATTCACCCCTCCACTTT.

The chain recombines TRBV10-3 with TRBJ2-5; a possible D gene is TRBD1 (5 bases). The CDR3 is 17 amino acids. V lost 3 bases and J 4 bases, leaving 21 bases between the germline ends. The germline CDR1 and CDR2 sequences are ENHRY and SYGVKD. CDR3 coding DNA: TGTGCCATCAGTGATCCTATTAGGACAACCACTTTAGAGACCCAGTACTTC. Translation: CAISDPIRTTTLETQYF.

The CDR3 nucleotides read TGTGCCACCAGCGGGGGTATGAACACTGAAGCTTTCTTT. It specifies CATSGGMNTEAFF. The rearrangement joins TRBV24-1 to TRBJ1-1, with TRBD1 as a possible D gene (5 bases). Germline V gene sequence: CDR1 KGHDR, CDR2 SFDVKD. The CDR3 has 13 amino acids. V was trimmed by 7 bases and J by 0 bases, leaving 8 bases between them.

V usage is TRBV7-2 and J usage is TRBJ1-1, with D possibly being TRBD1 (5 bases). Deletions cut 3 bases from V and 8 bases from J, with 22 bases between. This CDR3 spans 16 amino acids. Germline V lookup: CDR1 SGHTA, CDR2 FQGNSA. The CDR3 is CASSLMGIGGVGEAFF. As DNA, the CDR3 is TGTGCCAGCAGCTTGATGGGAATCGGGGGGGTAGGGGAAGCTTTCTTT. Full variable domain (rest looked up from reference TRBV7-2 and TRBJ1-1): GAGVSQSPSNKVTEKGKDVELRCDPISGHTALYWYRQSLGQGLEFLIYFQGNSAPDKSGLPSDRFSAERTGGSVSTLTIQRTQQEDSAVYLCASSLMGIGGVGEAFFGQGTRLTVV.

The V and J genes are TRBV3-1 (or the pseudogene TRBV3-2) and TRBJ2-2; D gene unclear. CDR1 LGHDT and CDR2 YNNKEL come from the germline V gene (reference sequence). Between the trimmed V and J ends, which lost 8 bases and 1 base, there was a span of 11 bases. The CDR3 contains 14 residues. The chain's CDR3 is CASGELGNTGELFF. The CDR3 region has the DNA TGTGCCAGCGGAGAGCTGGGGAACACCGGGGAGCTGTTTTTT.

The gene calls are TRBV11-3 and TRBJ1-6, with D unresolved. With 1 base removed from V and 9 bases from J, the gap between germline ends came to 7 bases. The length of the CDR3 is 13 residues. Germline assignment: CDR1 SGHNT and CDR2 YENEEA. CDR3 coding DNA: TGTGCCAGCAGCTTAGGGGCTGCTTCACCCCTCCACTTT. Amino acids: CASSLGAASPLHF.